The present T cell receptor beta chain was sequenced within a study of regulatory T cells in long-lasting Graves disease (dated by TCRdb to the early 2020s). Looking at the study overall: Antithyroid drugs had been taken for less than 3 months by newly diagnosed Graves' disease patients. Peripheral blood TCR sequencing and RNA sequencing compared persistent Graves' disease patients with newly diagnosed Graves' disease patients. A total of roughly 33 samples underwent TCR sequencing: about 13 from persistent and roughly 20 from newly diagnosed Graves' disease patients. The study was registered as a clinical trial and conducted in China.

General findings and caveats noted by the study authors: Peripheral blood alone was examined, since thyroid tissue, which constituted the primary lesion, could not be accessed. A larger number of public clonotypes was shared among persistent patients (around 2,500) than among newly diagnosed patients (about 990). The authors acknowledged the small sample size as a limitation that may reduce accuracy. Sequencing and analysis were limited to the TCR beta chain. TRBV28, TRBJ1-2 and TRBJ2-5 were preferentially used in persistent disease, while TRBV20-1 and TRBJ2-1 were favored in newly diagnosed disease. Compared with newly diagnosed patients, persistent Graves' disease patients had lower TCR Shannon entropy and fewer highly expanded clones, which suggests clonal expansion.

Library method: multiplex PCR. Data came from an Illumina HiSeq 4000. iRepertoire HTBI primers and Arm-PCR amplification of CDR3 regions were used to construct TCR beta libraries. Gel purification was performed on PCR products prior to sequencing. The study's own analysis went as follows. Across samples, around 58 TRBV and roughly 15 TRBJ segments were identified and used for gene usage analysis of CDR3 amino acid clonotypes. COPE and FqMerger were used to merge filtered high-quality paired reads into contigs. BLAST was used to align contigs to IMGT TRBV, TRBD and TRBJ reference genes, and CDR3 was defined according to IMGT. Any clonotype with a frequency above 0.1% was counted as a highly expanded clone. Repertoire diversity was measured by Shannon entropy, and V-J evenness by the Gini coefficient. A clonotype found in more than one individual was treated as public. TCRdb ran its own pipeline on the public reads, namely fastp trimming at Q25 and MiXCR clone calling, and kept in-frame beta chains. Identical CDR3 proteins give one entry, which carries the most common genes and DNA. These V and J calls rely on TCRdb rather than the paper's analysis. Here the sample has under 400,000 distinct CDR3 sequences; over 15% occur a single time. Clones ranked in the top ten supply about 32% of the sample.

Many counts were recorded for this clonotype. No cognate antigen has been identified for it. Within one base of it there is no much larger clone, and no base qualities were kept. Reading the label with the study, this specimen's time point is: newly diagnosed GD, antithyroid drugs for less than 3 months. For both TCR sequencing and RNA sequencing, RNA was extracted from PBMCs using TRIzol. The diagnosis of Graves' disease followed American Thyroid Association guidelines. Patients were recruited from an endocrinology department in Xi'an, China. From each patient, 7.5 to 10 milliliters of peripheral blood was collected into an EDTA anticoagulant tube. Ficoll Paque Plus density gradient separation was used to isolate PBMCs, and no further T cell sorting was performed. An Agilent 2100 Bioanalyzer and agarose gel were used to check RNA quality, while a NanoDrop 2000 measured RNA concentration. Germline trimming: 2 bases from V, 2 bases from J; junction bases outside gene matches: 7. Reading the germline V gene gives CDR1 KGHSH and CDR2 LQKENI. There are 16 amino acids in the CDR3, from cysteine to phenylalanine inclusive. Kept here is only the CDR3 DNA, which spans 48 bases and is read in frame from base 1.

These data were also reused for a study on T cells in Graves' hyperthyroidism and ophthalmopathy. In that second paper, the authors write: Graves' hyperthyroidism was defined as stable when no progression to ophthalmopathy occurred over 18 months of follow-up. Hyperthyroidism patients were newly diagnosed, with disease duration under 2 months, and aged 18 to 65 years. Exclusion was applied to patients with uncontrolled infections, other autoimmune diseases, pregnancy or lactation. Diagnoses were established on the basis of clinical symptoms, serum thyroxine and TRAb, thyroid ultrasound, and orbital computed tomography. The first round of RT-PCR for the TCR CDR3 was performed with the HTBI primer set and the Qiagen OneStep RT-PCR kit. Most expanded thyroid clonotypes (frequency above 0.001) were also found in blood, which suggests that blood repertoires may mirror thyroid immune responses. A 13 V-J signature model separated ophthalmopathy from stable hyperthyroidism, with just over 85% sensitivity and approximately 81% specificity in cross-validation and 80%/75% in testing. In validation, the model predicted progression to ophthalmopathy a median of about 6.5 months before onset, with roughly 70% sensitivity and 72.22% specificity. A discovery cohort of approximately 97 patients, approximately 45 with Graves' ophthalmopathy and about 60 with stable Graves' hyperthyroidism, was used to find distinguishing TCR V-J signatures. Whether ophthalmopathy could be predicted prospectively was tested in an independent validation cohort made up of 18 to 20 hyperthyroidism patients plus 17 patients who later progressed to ophthalmopathy. For training and testing, the 100 or so patients in the discovery cohort were randomly divided in a 7:3 ratio. In more than 5 Graves' hyperthyroidism patients, the study also compared T-cell repertoires from thyroid tissue with T-cell repertoires from blood. After sampling, hyperthyroidism patients received methimazole starting at 30 mg daily, and ophthalmopathy patients received high-dose intravenous methylprednisolone. The libraries were constructed in a second round of multiplex PCR and then size-selected and purified. Sequencing of the libraries was done on an Illumina HiSeq2000 using paired-end 100 bp reads. Raw data were processed with SOAPnuke, discarding reads with adapters, uncalled bases, mean Phred below 15, or no exact constant-primer or identifier match. High-quality paired reads were merged with COPE v1.2.5, and unique nucleotide sequences were defined as clonotypes. Clonotypes were aligned to IMGT TRBV, TRBD and TRBJ reference segments using MiTCR v1.1. Analysis was restricted to V-J combinations with a frequency above 0.0001, which covered roughly 99% of repertoires. The TCS score was defined as F50 (clonal expansion) divided by E x V (chaos), with BLOSUM62-based TCRdist calculated between CDR3 peptides within each V-J. Welch's t-statistics and random forest reduced fewer than 600 V-J features to roughly 13, which were used in a naive Bayes classifier (R e1071). Sample size was not statistically predetermined, and investigators were not blinded to group allocation. The paper describes TCR Vbeta CDR3 sequencing of more than 120 peripheral blood samples, made up of roughly 40 ophthalmopathy patients, roughly 80 hyperthyroidism patients and 17 progressor patients.

The chain was built from TRBV18 and TRBJ1-1; 8 central nucleotides agree with TRBD1. The sample was peripheral blood mononuclear cells (PBMCs), taken at new diagnosis, from a patient treated with antithyroid drugs. This receptor was identified in a man aged 35-49 years with Graves disease. Donor details come from another sample of the same person, matched by shared clones. The nucleotide sequence is given as TGTGCCAGCTCACCAACTTCAGGGGGCGGAAACACTGAAGCTTTCTTT. It translates to CASSPTSGGGNTEAFF.